This TCR beta chain was documented in a study of T-cell memory formation after mild COVID-19. Study findings and constraints: Clonal second-wave expansions that peaked on day 37 had unconfirmed SARS-CoV-2 specificity.

This clonotype was detected only a few times. The antigen remains unidentified. One entry per CDR3 protein, called by TCRdb with MiXCR from the 5' RACE reads. Among 500,000 to 650,000 distinct CDR3 sequences listed, approximately 21% were seen once. The sequenced sample was PBMCs or a T cell subset sorted from them (not recorded which). This receptor was obtained from an adult woman who had mild COVID-19 (a few samples of this study predate the infection). Cell type and time point are not known.

The CDR3 is CSVDRNPNYGYTF. CDR3 in DNA: TGCAGCGTTGACAGAAACCCTAACTATGGCTACACCTTC. The chain couples TRBV29-1 to TRBJ1-2, with D hard to call. This CDR3 has 13 residues. Germline assignment: CDR1 SQVTM and CDR2 ANQGSEA. The V end lost 3 bases, the J end lost 0 bases, and 8 bases lay between the germline ends.